This T cell receptor (beta chain) was recovered during a study of early T cells in non-severe SARS-CoV-2 infection. Study details: From unsorted whole blood, bulk RNA was sequenced, and the chains remained unpaired.

Germline V gene lookup returns CDR1 KGHSH and CDR2 LQKENI. The CDR3 has 15 amino acids. Trimming shortened V by 3 bases and J by 5 bases, and 16 bases separated the two germline ends. TCRdb called the 5' RACE reads again in MiXCR, with one record for every CDR3 protein. Here the sample spans approximately 100,000 distinct CDR3 sequences, about 10% being singletons. This clonotype was observed a few times. This TCR came from an adult who was a healthcare worker with PCR-confirmed SARS-CoV-2 infection or an uninfected control (not recorded which). The specimen was whole blood. This rearrangement joins TRBV18 to TRBJ1-1; no definite D call. CDR3 in DNA: TGTGCCAGCTCACCCCTGCAAGCAGGTGAAACTGAAGCTTTCTTT. Amino acids: CASSPLQAGETEAFF.